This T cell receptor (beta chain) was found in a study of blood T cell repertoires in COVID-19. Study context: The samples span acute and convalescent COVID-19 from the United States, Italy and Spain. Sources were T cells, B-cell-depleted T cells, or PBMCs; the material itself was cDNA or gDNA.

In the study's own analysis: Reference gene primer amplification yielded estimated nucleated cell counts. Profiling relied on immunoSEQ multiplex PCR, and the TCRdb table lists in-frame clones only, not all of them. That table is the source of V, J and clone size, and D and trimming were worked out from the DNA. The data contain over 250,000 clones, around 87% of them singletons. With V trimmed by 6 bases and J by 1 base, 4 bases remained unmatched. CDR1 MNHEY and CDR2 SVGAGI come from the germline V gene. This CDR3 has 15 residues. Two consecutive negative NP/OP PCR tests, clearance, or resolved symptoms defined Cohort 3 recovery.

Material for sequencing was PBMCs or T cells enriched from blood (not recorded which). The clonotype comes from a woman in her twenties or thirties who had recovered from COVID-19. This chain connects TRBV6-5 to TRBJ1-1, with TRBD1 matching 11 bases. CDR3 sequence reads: CASRGQGAGNTEAFF. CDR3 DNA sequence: TGTGCCAGCAGAGGACAGGGGGCCGGGAACACTGAAGCTTTCTTT.